The present T cell receptor beta chain was sequenced within a study of response to subunit inactivated influenza vaccine. V gave up 4 bases and J gave up 2 bases, with 27 bases separating them. Germline V gene lookup returns CDR1 SNHLY and CDR2 FYNNEI. The CDR3 consists of 20 residues. TCRdb re-called the RT-PCR reads through MiXCR, storing one row per CDR3 protein. This sample has about 800,000 distinct CDR3 sequences, with approximately 22% found just once. This clonotype was observed a few times. This receptor was identified in a man aged 45-60 years who received an inactivated influenza vaccine. The starting material was PBMCs from blood, obtained approximately 5 days after vaccination. The chain joins TRBV2 to TRBJ2-1, with a weak D call TRBD2 (5 bases). The CDR3 coding sequence is TGTGCCAGCAGTGTTGTACGGACTCCCGGGCAGAGATGGACCTACAATGAGCAGTTCTTC. Translation gives CASSVVRTPGQRWTYNEQFF. Full variable domain (rest looked up from reference TRBV2 and TRBJ2-1): EPEVTQTPSHQVTQMGQEVILRCVPISNHLYFYWYRQILGQKVEFLVSFYNNEISEKSEIFDDQFSVERPDGSNFTLKIRSTKLEDSAMYFCASSVVRTPGQRWTYNEQFFGPGTRLTVL.